The present entry profiles one TCR beta chain with its context. Its antigen is still unknown. Base qualities are not recorded, but no much larger clone differs from it by a single base. The data stem from a study of regulatory and conventional T cells in breast cancer (dated by TCRdb to the mid-2010s). Library prep was done by PCR. The sequencer was an Illumina MiSeq. In TCRdb, the public reads were trimmed at Q25 with fastp and aligned with MiXCR, with productive beta chains retained. Each record represents a unique CDR3 protein, reported with the most common genes and DNA among its rows. The sample table shows about 10,000 distinct CDR3 sequences, and nearly 35% are seen once. The ten largest clones capture 5.9% of the sample. V is reduced by 4 bases and J by 4 bases, leaving a spacing of 15 bases between them. CDR1 and CDR2 are read off the germline V gene as SGHRS and YFSETQ. The CDR3 measures 15 amino acids from cysteine to phenylalanine. Of the read, only the CDR3 DNA is kept; its 45 bases are in frame from base 1.

The sequence came from a male donor in good health. The specimen sequenced was conventional T cells from blood. The rearrangement combines TRBV5-1 with TRBJ1-3; tentative D gene TRBD1, with 5 bases matching. The CDR3: CASSAGSSGGNTIYF. Read as DNA, the sequence is TGCGCCAGCAGCGCAGGATCTTCAGGGGGAAACACCATATATTTT.